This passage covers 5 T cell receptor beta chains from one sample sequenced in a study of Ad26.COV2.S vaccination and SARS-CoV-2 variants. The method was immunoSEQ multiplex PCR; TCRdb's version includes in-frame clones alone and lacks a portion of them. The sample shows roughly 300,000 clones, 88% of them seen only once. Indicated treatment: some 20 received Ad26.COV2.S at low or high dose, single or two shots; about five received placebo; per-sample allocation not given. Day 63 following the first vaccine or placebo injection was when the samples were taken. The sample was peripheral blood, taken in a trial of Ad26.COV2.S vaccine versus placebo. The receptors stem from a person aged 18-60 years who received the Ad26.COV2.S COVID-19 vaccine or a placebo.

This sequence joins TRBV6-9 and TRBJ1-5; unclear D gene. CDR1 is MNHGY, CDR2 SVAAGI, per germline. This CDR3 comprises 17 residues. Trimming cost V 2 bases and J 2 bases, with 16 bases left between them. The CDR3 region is CASSYGLSGVGNQPQHF. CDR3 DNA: TGTGCCAGCAGTTATGGGCTGTCCGGGGTTGGCAATCAGCCCCAGCATTTT.

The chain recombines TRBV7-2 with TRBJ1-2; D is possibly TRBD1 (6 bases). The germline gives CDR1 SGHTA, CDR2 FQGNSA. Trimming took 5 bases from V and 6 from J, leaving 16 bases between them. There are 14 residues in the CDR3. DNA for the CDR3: TGTGCCAGCAGCGATCAACAGGGAAGGAATGGCTACACCTTC. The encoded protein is CASSDQQGRNGYTF.

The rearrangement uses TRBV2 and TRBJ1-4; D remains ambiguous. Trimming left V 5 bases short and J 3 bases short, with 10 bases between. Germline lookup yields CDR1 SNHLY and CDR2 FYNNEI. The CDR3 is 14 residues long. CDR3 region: CASSRHQANEKLFF. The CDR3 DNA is TGTGCCAGCAGTCGGCACCAGGCTAATGAAAAACTGTTTTTT.

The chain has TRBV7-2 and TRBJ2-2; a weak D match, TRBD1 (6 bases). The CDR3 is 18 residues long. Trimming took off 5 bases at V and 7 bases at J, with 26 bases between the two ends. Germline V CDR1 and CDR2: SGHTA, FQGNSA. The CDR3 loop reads CASSPKPGTPSYIGELFF. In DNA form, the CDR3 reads TGTGCCAGCAGCCCTAAACCCGGGACACCATCGTATATCGGGGAGCTGTTTTTT.

CDR3 residues: CASTPGQYTEAFF. The CDR3 DNA is TGTGCCAGTACTCCGGGACAGTACACTGAAGCTTTCTTT. J is TRBJ1-1 and V is TRBV12-3 or TRBV12-4, with 7 nucleotides matching TRBD1. Losses at the gene ends were 9 bases for V and 3 bases for J; bases not matched to a gene: 7. The CDR3 is 13 amino acids.